These 4 T cell receptor beta chains originate from one sample sequenced in a study of Ad26.COV2.S vaccination and SARS-CoV-2 variants. The assay was immunoSEQ multiplex PCR, and TCRdb's table has in-frame clones only and misses some. The repertoire holds 430,000 or so clones, 80% to 95% seen once, with more than 10% in the top ten. The sample's treatment: some 20 received Ad26.COV2.S at low or high dose, single or two shots; five or six received placebo; per-sample allocation not given. On day 63 after the first injection, vaccine and placebo recipients gave samples. Sequencing used peripheral blood, obtained in a trial of Ad26.COV2.S vaccine versus placebo. The receptors shown here come from a person aged 18-65 years who received the Ad26.COV2.S COVID-19 vaccine or a placebo.

The chain links TRBV4-1 to TRBJ1-3; D gene uncertain. The CDR3 totals 14 residues. Trimming shortened V by 1 base and J by 0 bases, and 4 bases separated the two germline ends. The germline CDR1 and CDR2 sequences are MGHRA and YSYEKL. The CDR3 here is CASSQVLSGNTIYF. The CDR3 nucleotides are TGCGCCAGCAGCCAAGTACTCTCTGGAAACACCATATATTTT.

V usage is TRBV30 and J usage is TRBJ2-1; D remains unclear. In germline, CDR1 is GTSNPN, CDR2 SVGIG (reference sequence). The CDR3 runs 14 residues. V lost 4 bases and J lost 0, with 10 bases in between. In DNA form, the CDR3 reads TGTGCCTGGACCCCCTCTAGCTCCTACAATGAGCAGTTCTTC. Translation gives CAWTPSSSYNEQFF.

CDR3 sequence reads: CASSSPPWGTYSNQPQHF. CDR3 DNA sequence: TGTGCCAGCAGTTCTCCCCCGTGGGGAACTTATAGCAATCAGCCCCAGCATTTT. The J gene is TRBJ1-5, the V gene TRBV28; no firm D call. Looked up from germline, CDR1 is MDHEN and CDR2 is SYDVKM. This CDR3 contains 18 residues. V gave up 4 bases and J gave up 0 bases, with 19 bases separating them.

The DNA of the CDR3 is TGTGCCAGTAGTATGGACAGCCCATTTGAGCAGTTCTTC. Protein: CASSMDSPFEQFF. The chain is built from TRBV19 and TRBJ2-1, with D possibly TRBD1 on 6 matching bases. The CDR3 runs 13 residues. Germline CDR1 and CDR2: LNHDA and SQIVND (reference sequence). V dropped 3 bases and J dropped 9 bases, with 12 bases sitting between them.